The clone carrying this T cell receptor (beta chain) was recorded at least ten times. Its antigen is as yet unknown. The library came from three nested PCR rounds adapted from ARM-PCR protocols. TCRdb redid the calling of the multiplex PCR reads with MiXCR, one entry per CDR3 protein. The sample comprises roughly 74,000 distinct CDR3 sequences, 76% of which are singletons, and 40% rests with the top ten. This record comes from a study of tumor and adjacent non-tumor tissue in lung cancer. Across the study: On average, productive TCRbeta reads reached about 4.17 million per sample.

The template was RNA from unsorted bulk tissue. Distant lung tissue was collected more than 3 cm away from the tumor edge. There are 13 residues in the CDR3. Trimming took 5 bases from V and 2 from J, leaving 9 bases between them. Germline lookup yields CDR1 SGHAT and CDR2 FQNNGV. Study-wide results and caveats: Tumor TCR diversity, when higher, was linked to shorter survival. Top 100 clones took a larger repertoire share in normal lung.

The chain recombines TRBV11-2 with TRBJ1-2, with D unclear. Material: distant non-tumor lung tissue. The sequence was collected from a man aged 70 or older with non-small cell lung cancer. The CDR3 protein is CASSHEGNYGYTF. DNA of the CDR3: TGTGCCAGCAGCCATGAAGGGAACTATGGCTACACCTTC.